A single sample is the source of the 21 T cell receptor beta chains below, sequenced in a study of lymphopenia after photon versus proton radiotherapy. Method: immunoSEQ multiplex PCR; TCRdb's copy keeps in-frame clones and lacks some. The sample contains some 25,000 clones, roughly nine tenths of which appear only once. The source was peripheral blood, collected from a patient treated with photon-based radiotherapy. The receptors were sampled from a woman in her 50s with cholangiocarcinoma.

The gene calls are TRBV5-5 and TRBJ2-6; the D gene is possibly TRBD2 (6 bases). The CDR3 is 18 residues long. V was clipped by 5 bases and J by 4 bases, with 22 bases between them. CDR1 is SGHKS, CDR2 YYEKEE, per germline (reference sequence). The CDR3 region has the DNA TGTGCCAGCAGTTGGGGCGGGACGGGTAGATCCGGGGCCAACGTCCTGACTTTC. Its protein product is CASSWGGTGRSGANVLTF.

The V gene is TRBV30, the J gene TRBJ1-4, with no clear D. Germline V CDR1 and CDR2: GTSNPN, SVGIG (reference sequence). V shed 3 bases and J shed 7 bases, with 9 bases lying between them. The CDR3 extends over 12 amino acids. The CDR3 DNA reads TGTGCCTGGAGCTCGACCAGTGAAAAACTGTTTTTT. Encoded protein: CAWSSTSEKLFF.

This sequence joins TRBV4-1 and TRBJ1-1; possibly TRBD1 for D (5 bases). CDR3 length: 19 residues. The V end lost 4 bases, the J end lost 0 bases, and 24 bases lay between the germline ends. Germline V lookup: CDR1 MGHRA, CDR2 YSYEKL. In DNA, the CDR3 is TGCGCCAGCAGCCCCCACAGACAGCTTTACCCCTCGATGAACACTGAAGCTTTCTTT. It codes for CASSPHRQLYPSMNTEAFF.

The rearrangement links TRBV6-5 to TRBJ2-3; 8 nucleotides align to TRBD2. Germline assignment: CDR1 MNHEY and CDR2 SVGAGI. The CDR3 consists of 15 residues. With 4 bases clipped from V and 3 bases from J, the junction kept 6 bases outside the gene matches. CDR3 DNA: TGTGCCAGCAGTTTCGGCGGGGGGTCGACAGATACGCAGTATTTT. It translates to CASSFGGGSTDTQYF.

This clone has only one observation. The rearrangement links TRBV28 to TRBJ2-7; 10 bases match TRBD1. Losses at the gene ends were 6 bases for V and 3 bases for J; bases not matched to a gene: 17. The CDR3 is 18 amino acids. The germline gives CDR1 MDHEN, CDR2 SYDVKM. The CDR3 loop reads CASSRTAPFGQGGYEQYF. The CDR3 region has the DNA TGTGCCAGCAGCCGCACAGCGCCCTTCGGACAGGGGGGCTACGAGCAGTACTTC.

This clone showed up just a few times. A read error may account for a junction end that differs from germline. J is TRBJ2-7 and V is TRBV7-9; D not resolved. The germline V gene has CDR1 SEHNR and CDR2 FQNEAQ (reference sequence). CDR3 length: 12 amino acids. The CDR3 loop is CASSDGTYKQYF. DNA for the CDR3: TGTGCCAGCAGCGACGGTACCTACAAGCAGTACTTC.

The CDR3: CATSGDRGYGTGELFF. In DNA, the CDR3 is TGTGCCACCAGCGGGGACAGGGGGTATGGCACCGGGGAGCTGTTTTTT. The chain couples TRBV15 to TRBJ2-2; 11 bases match TRBD1. This CDR3 region has 16 residues. The V gene's germline CDR1 is LNHNV and CDR2 YYDKDF (reference sequence). With V trimmed by 5 bases and J by 4 bases, 6 bases remained unmatched.

The rearrangement joins TRBV5-8 to TRBJ2-7; D is ambiguous. The CDR3 loop spans 14 amino acids. The germline V and J ends were trimmed by 0 bases and 3 bases, with 10 bases remaining between them. In germline, CDR1 is SGHTS, CDR2 YDEGEE. This CDR3 reads CASSLAGASYEQYF. In DNA form, the CDR3 reads TGTGCCAGCAGCTTGGCCGGAGCCAGCTACGAGCAGTACTTC.

The chain joins TRBV7-2 to TRBJ1-1, with TRBD1 matching 8 bases. Germline V gives CDR1 SGHTA, CDR2 FQGNSA. The CDR3 runs to 14 residues. V was pared by 5 bases and J by 3 bases, with 5 bases of the junction left unmatched. The CDR3 reads CASSRGQGYTEAFF. CDR3 sequence (DNA): TGTGCCAGCAGCCGCGGACAGGGCTACACTGAAGCTTTCTTT.

This chain uses TRBV11-2 with TRBJ2-3, with D tentatively TRBD1 (6 bases). CDR3 length equals 14 residues. With 5 bases removed from V and 6 bases from J, the gap between germline ends came to 15 bases. CDR1 SGHAT and CDR2 FQNNGV come from the germline V gene. The CDR3 region is CASSLTWGRDTQYF. The CDR3 DNA reads TGTGCCAGCAGCCTTACCTGGGGGCGGGATACGCAGTATTTT.

This sequence joins TRBV30 and TRBJ1-3, with D possibly TRBD1 on 5 matching bases. V was pared by 1 base and J by 0 bases, with 13 bases between. The CDR3 sequence is 16 residues long. CDR1 is GTSNPN and CDR2 is SVGIG in the germline V gene (reference sequence). CDR3 sequence (DNA): TGTGCCTGGAGTGCTCAGGTGGGGGGCTCTGGAAACACCATATATTTT. This codes for CAWSAQVGGSGNTIYF.

The chain joins TRBV11-3 to TRBJ2-3, with 8 bases lining up with TRBD1. CDR3 length: 14 amino acids. Germline CDR1 is SGHNT and CDR2 is YENEEA. With 8 bases clipped from V and 6 bases from J, the junction kept 10 bases outside the gene matches. DNA of the CDR3: TGTGCCAGCTCCGACAGGGGTAATGAGGATACGCAGTATTTT. Translation: CASSDRGNEDTQYF.

There are a few counts of this clone. The J gene is TRBJ2-1, the V gene TRBV6-5; TRBD1 aligns across 8 bases. Trimming took 4 bases from V and 9 from J; bases not matched to a gene: 11. Germline V CDR1 and CDR2: MNHEY, SVGAGI. The CDR3 length is 15 residues. The CDR3, as DNA: TGTGCCAGCAGTTTACATCCGACAGGGGTAGGTGAGCAGTTCTTC. Amino acids: CASSLHPTGVGEQFF.

The V and J genes are TRBV5-1 and TRBJ1-1, with TRBD1 matching 8 bases. The CDR3 totals 15 residues. J gave up 4 bases and V 4 bases, and 9 bases lay outside the gene matches. Looked up from germline, CDR1 is SGHRS and CDR2 is YFSETQ. The CDR3 spells CASSTGQGLGTEAFF. CDR3 DNA: TGCGCCAGCAGCACAGGACAGGGTCTCGGCACTGAAGCTTTCTTT. The whole variable domain, remainder taken from reference TRBV5-1 and TRBJ1-1, is KAGVTQTPRYLIKTRGQQVTLSCSPISGHRSVSWYQQTPGQGLQFLFEYFSETQRNKGNFPGRFSGRQFSNSRSEMNVSTLELGDSALYLCASSTGQGLGTEAFFGQGTRLTVV.

This sequence joins TRBV19 and TRBJ2-2; TRBD2 aligns across 13 bases. With V trimmed by 3 bases and J by 5 bases, 3 bases remained unmatched. Germline V gene data show CDR1 as LNHDA and CDR2 as SQIVND (reference sequence). CDR3 length: 16 residues. The CDR3 sequence is CASSMGLAGLTGELFF. The CDR3 DNA reads as TGTGCCAGTAGTATGGGACTAGCGGGGCTTACCGGGGAGCTGTTTTTT.

A word on this clone: This sample also contains other DNA sequences that code for the same CDR3. The chain carries TRBV19 and TRBJ2-6; no clear D. Trimming removed 6 bases at V and 0 bases at J, with 3 bases between. CDR1 and CDR2 from the germline V gene are LNHDA and SQIVND (reference sequence). The CDR3 has 13 residues. The CDR3 loop is CASSPSGANVLTF. As DNA, the CDR3 is TGTGCCAGTAGCCCCTCTGGGGCCAACGTCCTGACTTTC.

The V and J genes are TRBV7-8 and TRBJ1-4, with TRBD1 matching over 9 bases. Germline V gives CDR1 SGHVS, CDR2 FQNEAQ. V shed 2 bases and J 8 bases; nucleotides not matched to a gene: 12. The CDR3 contains 17 residues. The CDR3, as DNA: TGTGCCAGCAGCTTAACCTCCAATACAGGGGGCTTCGAAAAACTGTTTTTT. Translated: CASSLTSNTGGFEKLFF.

The rearrangement joins TRBV11-3 to TRBJ2-1, with TRBD2 matching over 8 bases. Trimming removed 3 bases from V and 7 bases from J; junction bases left unmatched: 2. Germline V CDR1 and CDR2: SGHNT, YENEEA. The CDR3 is made up of 13 amino acids. CDR3 nucleotide sequence: TGTGCCAGCAGCTTCCCGGGGGGGAATGAGCAGTTCTTC. Translating it yields CASSFPGGNEQFF.

The rearrangement joins TRBV7-2 to TRBJ1-5; TRBD1 matches 8 bases. Germline lookup yields CDR1 SGHTA and CDR2 FQGNSA. This CDR3 region has 16 residues. The V gene end was trimmed by 5 bases and the J gene end by 7 bases; junction bases not matched to a gene: 13. In DNA, the CDR3 is TGTGCCAGCAGCCCAAACCCCAGGACAGGGAACCAGCCCCAGCATTTT. It yields the protein CASSPNPRTGNQPQHF.

This chain uses TRBV13 with TRBJ2-2; D gene uncertain. This CDR3 is built from 15 residues. Between the trimmed V and J ends, which lost 7 bases and 0 bases, there was a span of 12 bases. CDR1 and CDR2 (germline): PRHDT, FYEKMQ (reference sequence). The CDR3 protein is CASNRQVSNTGELFF. CDR3 sequence (DNA): TGTGCCAGCAACCGACAAGTATCGAACACCGGGGAGCTGTTTTTT.

This chain connects TRBV19 to TRBJ1-2; TRBD1 matches at 7 bases. CDR1 LNHDA and CDR2 SQIVND come from the germline V gene (reference sequence). The length of the CDR3 is 13 residues. V dropped 5 bases and J dropped 5; count of bases not matched to a gene: 5. The CDR3 sequence: CASSEQGRYGYTF. DNA of the CDR3: TGTGCCAGTAGTGAACAGGGGAGGTATGGCTACACCTTC. Filled out from reference TRBV19 and TRBJ1-2, the complete variable domain reads DGGITQSPKYLFRKEGQNVTLSCEQNLNHDAMYWYRQDPGQGLRLIYYSQIVNDFQKGDIAEGYSVSREKKESFPLTVTSAQKNPTAFYLCASSEQGRYGYTFGSGTRLTVV.